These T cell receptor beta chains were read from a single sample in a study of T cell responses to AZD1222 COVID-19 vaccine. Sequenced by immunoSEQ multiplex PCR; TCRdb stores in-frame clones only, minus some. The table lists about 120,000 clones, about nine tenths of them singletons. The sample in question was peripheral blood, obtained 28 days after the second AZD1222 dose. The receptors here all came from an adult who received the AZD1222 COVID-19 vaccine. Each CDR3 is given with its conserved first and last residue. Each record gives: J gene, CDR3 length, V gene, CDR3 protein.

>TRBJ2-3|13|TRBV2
CASSGTSQIAQYF
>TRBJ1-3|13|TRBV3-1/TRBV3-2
CASSQVLADTIYF
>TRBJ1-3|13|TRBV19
CASTMTAGNTIYF
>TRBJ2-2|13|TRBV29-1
CSVPGQITGELFF
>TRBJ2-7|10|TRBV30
CAWGAYEQYF
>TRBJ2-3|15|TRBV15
CATSRGQGASDTQYF
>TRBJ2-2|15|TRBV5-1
CASRGDRLNTGELFF
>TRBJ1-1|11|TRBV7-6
CASSLETRAFF
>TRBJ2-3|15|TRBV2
CASSDVGASTDTQYF
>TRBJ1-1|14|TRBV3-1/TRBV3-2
CASSLPGTHTEAFF
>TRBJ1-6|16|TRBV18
CASSRRDGSYNSPLHF
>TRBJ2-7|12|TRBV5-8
CASSFEVYEQYF
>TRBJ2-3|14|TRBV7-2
CASSQELGKDTQYF
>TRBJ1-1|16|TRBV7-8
CASSPQPGQQNTEAFF
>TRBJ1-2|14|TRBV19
CASSAEDRYYGYTF
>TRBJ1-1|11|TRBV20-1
CSARGDTEAFF
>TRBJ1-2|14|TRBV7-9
CASSTGTGHYGYTF
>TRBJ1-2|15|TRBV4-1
CASSPPGQRNYGYTF
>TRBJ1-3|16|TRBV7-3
CASSRNGRGTGNTIYF
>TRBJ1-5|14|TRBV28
CASSRAHSNQPQHF
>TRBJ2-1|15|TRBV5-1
CASSPQQGGYNEQFF
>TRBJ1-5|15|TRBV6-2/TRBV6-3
CASSPLGISNQPQHF
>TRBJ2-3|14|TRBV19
CASSIGLSTDTQYF
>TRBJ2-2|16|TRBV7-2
CASSLDGQVYTGELFF
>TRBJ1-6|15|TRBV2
CASIEQTDLGSPLHF
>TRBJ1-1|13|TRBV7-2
CASSYRRNTEAFF
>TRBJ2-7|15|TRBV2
CASSGEQGSSYEQYF
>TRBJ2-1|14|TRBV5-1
CASSFQLAGAEQFF
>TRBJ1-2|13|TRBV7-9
CASSLVGGYGYTF
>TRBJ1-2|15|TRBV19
CASKPGQGAFYGYTF
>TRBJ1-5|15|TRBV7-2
CASSLGGRSNQPQHF
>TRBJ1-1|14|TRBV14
CASSQGFRNTEAFF
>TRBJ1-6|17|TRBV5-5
CASSLAGDSSYNSPLHF
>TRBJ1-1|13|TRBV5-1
CASSLDVNTEAFF
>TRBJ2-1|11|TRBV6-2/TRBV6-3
CASSPYNEQFF
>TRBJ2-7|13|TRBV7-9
CASSSQAGREQYF
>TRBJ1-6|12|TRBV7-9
CASSLVASPLHF
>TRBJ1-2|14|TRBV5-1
CASSPGTANYGYTF
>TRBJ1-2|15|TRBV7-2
CASSLGQGALYGYTF
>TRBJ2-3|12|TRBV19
CATGLAGDTQYF
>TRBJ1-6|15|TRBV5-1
CASSLDRGFSSPLHF
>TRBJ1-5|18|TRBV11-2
CASSLGLAGLGSNQPQHF
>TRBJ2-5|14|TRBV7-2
CASSLQGRGETQYF
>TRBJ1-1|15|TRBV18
CASSPTTGMNTEAFF
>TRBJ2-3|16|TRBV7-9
CASSFIAGLSTDTQYF
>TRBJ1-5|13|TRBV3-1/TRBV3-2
CASSQGGNQPQHF
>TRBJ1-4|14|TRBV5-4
CASSLGGDAEKLFF
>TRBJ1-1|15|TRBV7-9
CASSVDGTVNTEAFF